These 20 T cell receptor beta chains originate from one sample sequenced in a study of CD8 T cells in Susac syndrome. RNA amounts of about 0.5 to 1 ug underwent reverse transcription with random hexamers. MiXCR, run by TCRdb on the immunoSEQ multiplex PCR reads, gives a single entry per CDR3 protein. Of nearly 200,000 distinct CDR3 sequences in the sample, around 96% were seen once. The sample was CD4+ T cells from PBMCs. Receptor source: a human donor with multiple sclerosis.

This clonotype was observed a few times. This chain links TRBV15 with TRBJ2-7; 7 positions agree with TRBD2. V was clipped by 0 bases and J by 2 bases; unmatched bases: 1. Germline lookup yields CDR1 LNHNV and CDR2 YYDKDF (reference sequence). This CDR3 has 14 amino acids. As DNA, the CDR3 is TGTGCCACCAGCAGAGATCGGGGGGCCTACGAGCAGTACTTC. Its translation: CATSRDRGAYEQYF. Full variable domain (missing parts from reference TRBV15 and TRBJ2-7): DAMVIQNPRYQVTQFGKPVTLSCSQTLNHNVMYWYQQKSSQAPKLLFHYYDKDFNNEADTPDNFQSRRPNTSFCFLDIRSPGLGDTAMYLCATSRDRGAYEQYFGPGTRLTVT.

The CDR3 DNA sequence: TGCAGCGTTGGAGGTCTCTACGAGCAGTACTTC. This encodes CSVGGLYEQYF. V is TRBV29-1 and J is TRBJ2-7; no clear D. The ends were cut back, 4 bases at V and 3 bases at J, with 7 bases in the middle. Germline V gene sequence: CDR1 SQVTM, CDR2 ANQGSEA. This CDR3 has 11 amino acids.

This clonotype was recorded once. This sequence joins TRBV12-3 or TRBV12-4 and TRBJ1-2; a possible D gene is TRBD1 (5 bases). CDR3 size: 13 residues. V lost 6 bases, J lost 5 bases, and 13 bases lay in between. The CDR3 DNA sequence: TGTGCCAGCAGCGAGACAGAGCCGTATGGCTACACCTTC. It specifies CASSETEPYGYTF.

This clonotype appeared once. The chain links TRBV20-1 to TRBJ1-5; D is ambiguous. Trimming pared 5 bases from V and 9 bases from J, leaving 14 bases between. This CDR3 region has 12 residues. Germline-derived CDR1 and CDR2 are DFQATT and SNEGSKA (reference sequence). This CDR3 is CSARRALGPQHF. CDR3 nucleotides: TGCAGTGCTCGGCGGGCCCTCGGGCCCCAGCATTTT.

The CDR3 protein is CASSRGGSGRFNEQYF. The CDR3 coding sequence is TGTGCCAGCAGCCGAGGAGGGAGCGGGAGATTCAACGAGCAGTACTTC. This rearrangement joins TRBV3-1 to TRBJ2-7, with TRBD2 matching 8 bases. CDR1 is LGHDT, CDR2 YNNKEL, per germline (reference sequence). Germline trimming cut 4 bases from V and 5 bases from J; bases unmatched to any gene: 13. The CDR3 runs 16 residues.

This chain connects TRBV19 to TRBJ2-7; perhaps TRBD1 as D (6 bases). CDR1 is LNHDA and CDR2 is SQIVND in the germline V gene (reference sequence). The CDR3 contains 13 residues. Deletions cut 5 bases from V and 2 bases from J, with 10 bases between. The CDR3 protein is CASSDRQTYEQYF. Written as DNA, the CDR3 is TGTGCCAGTAGTGACAGGCAGACCTACGAGCAGTACTTC.

The genes are TRBV11-2 and TRBJ1-2; D is possibly TRBD1 (6 bases). The CDR3 spans 15 residues. V was trimmed by 5 bases and J by 7 bases, leaving 20 bases between them. Germline-derived CDR1 and CDR2 are SGHAT and FQNNGV. The CDR3 sequence is CASSRRDKSGTGYTF. The CDR3 DNA sequence: TGTGCCAGCAGCCGCCGGGACAAGAGCGGGACTGGCTACACCTTC.

The genes are TRBV20-1 and TRBJ1-5; no definite D call. V shed 6 bases and J shed 2 bases, with 5 bases lying between them. The V gene's germline CDR1 is DFQATT and CDR2 SNEGSKA (reference sequence). This CDR3 is built from 11 residues. CDR3 coding DNA: TGCAGTGCCCGAGGCAATCAGCCCCAGCATTTT. Its protein is CSARGNQPQHF.

This chain joins TRBV3-1 and TRBJ2-7; D is possibly TRBD2 (6 bases). Germline lookup yields CDR1 LGHDT and CDR2 YNNKEL (reference sequence). The ends were cut back, 2 bases at V and 0 bases at J, with 8 bases in the middle. The CDR3 loop spans 14 amino acids. The CDR3 DNA is TGTGCCAGCAGCCAAAATAGCGGCTCCTACGAGCAGTACTTC. Its translation is CASSQNSGSYEQYF.

The gene calls are TRBV3-1 and TRBJ2-2; 9 bases align to TRBD1. V lost 8 bases and J lost 5; bases outside the gene matches: 15. Germline values: CDR1 LGHDT, CDR2 YNNKEL (reference sequence). This CDR3 has 17 amino acids. CDR3 loop: CASFPTGTGTNTGELFF. For the CDR3, the DNA is TGTGCCAGCTTCCCAACGGGGACAGGGACAAATACCGGGGAGCTGTTTTTT.

The DNA for the CDR3 is TGTGCCCGGGGACAGGGGAATGAGAACACTGAAGCTTTCTTT. It is translated as CARGQGNENTEAFF. The rearrangement joins TRBV30 to TRBJ1-1; 10 bases are a match to TRBD1. The germline gives CDR1 GTSNPN, CDR2 SVGIG (reference sequence). The CDR3 has 14 residues. V trimming: 8 bases; J trimming: 1 base; junction bases outside the gene matches: 7.

The V call is TRBV9, the J call TRBJ2-6, with unresolved D. Between the trimmed V and J ends, which lost 1 base and 0 bases, there was a span of 2 bases. There are 14 residues in the CDR3. Germline assignment: CDR1 SGDLS and CDR2 YYNGEE. The CDR3 sequence is CASSVSSGANVLTF. CDR3 nucleotide sequence: TGTGCCAGCAGCGTAAGCTCTGGGGCCAACGTCCTGACTTTC.

The rearrangement links TRBV27 to TRBJ2-5, with 7 bases that match TRBD1. The germline gives CDR1 MNHEY, CDR2 SMNVEV (reference sequence). V was pared by 4 bases and J by 7 bases, with 6 bases of the junction left unmatched. CDR3 length: 13 residues. The chain's CDR3 is CASSWGQMGTQYF. CDR3 coding DNA: TGTGCCAGCAGTTGGGGACAGATGGGGACCCAGTACTTC.

The J gene is TRBJ2-7, the V gene TRBV28, with D perhaps being TRBD1 or TRBD2 (6 bases each). The CDR3 spans 12 residues. V was shortened by 7 bases and J by 6 bases, with 13 bases between the two germline ends. Germline lookup yields CDR1 MDHEN and CDR2 SYDVKM. The CDR3 protein is CASTPRGREQYF. The CDR3 region has the DNA TGTGCCAGCACTCCCCGGGGGCGCGAGCAGTACTTC.

The rearrangement joins TRBV29-1 to TRBJ2-1; D gene ambiguous. Deletions cut 7 bases from V and 5 bases from J, with 15 bases between. The V gene's germline CDR1 is SQVTM and CDR2 ANQGSEA. CDR3 size: 13 residues. The CDR3 DNA sequence: TGCAGCGCTCCGGCGGAGATAAACAATGAGCAGTTCTTC. It yields the protein CSAPAEINNEQFF.

The chain employs TRBV5-1 and TRBJ2-3; D is ambiguous. V was pared by 6 bases and J by 0 bases, with 14 bases between. From germline, CDR1 is SGHRS and CDR2 YFSETQ. This CDR3 comprises 15 residues. The CDR3 protein is CASTNSGPSTDTQYF. The CDR3 DNA reads as TGCGCCAGCACTAACAGTGGCCCTAGCACAGATACGCAGTATTTT.

In its sample, this clonotype was seen a few times. The chain combines TRBV9 with TRBJ2-3, with D unclear. CDR3 length: 12 residues. From germline, CDR1 is SGDLS and CDR2 YYNGEE. The V and J ends lost 1 base and 2 bases respectively, with 2 bases between them. The CDR3 sequence: CASSVITDTQYF. The CDR3 DNA follows: TGTGCCAGCAGCGTAATCACAGATACGCAGTATTTT.

The chain couples TRBV7-9 to TRBJ2-5; 11 positions agree with TRBD2. The CDR3 is 18 residues long. CDR1 and CDR2 (germline): SEHNR, FQNEAQ (reference sequence). Trimming removed 5 bases from V and 1 base from J; junction bases left unmatched: 12. CDR3 region: CASSQIKTSGGLQETQYF. The DNA of the CDR3 is TGTGCCAGCAGCCAAATCAAAACTAGCGGGGGACTCCAAGAGACCCAGTACTTC.

The CDR3 sequence is CAWSRKAGTEAFF. The CDR3 region has the DNA TGTGCCTGGAGTCGGAAGGCGGGGACTGAAGCTTTCTTT. The chain has TRBV30 and TRBJ1-1, with D uncertain. Germline V gene sequence: CDR1 GTSNPN, CDR2 SVGIG (reference sequence). The CDR3 is made up of 13 amino acids. The V gene lost 2 bases and the J gene lost 5 bases, with 12 bases spanning the gap.

This clonotype has a single count. The rearrangement links TRBV20-1 to TRBJ2-7; TRBD2 is a possible D gene (6 bases). CDR3 length equals 15 residues. The ends were cut back, 4 bases at V and 6 bases at J, with 22 bases in the middle. Germline V CDR1 and CDR2: DFQATT, SNEGSKA (reference sequence). This CDR3 is CSAISRGLRGVEQYF. CDR3 in DNA: TGCAGTGCTATATCCCGGGGGTTACGGGGTGTCGAGCAGTACTTC.